The 12 T cell receptor beta chains presented below share a single source sample, sequenced in a study of blood T cells in healthy people across ages. A sample-barcoded 5' primer and a J-beta primer mix were used in a second PCR of about 7 to 12 cycles. TCRdb independently ran MiXCR on the 5' RACE reads; one entry per CDR3 protein. The sample records fewer than 900,000 distinct CDR3 sequences, around 36% being singletons. The specimen sequenced was blood. These receptors were collected from a young man in good health.

The chain combines TRBV14 with TRBJ1-2, with 9 bases identical to TRBD1. V dropped 1 base and J dropped 7; count of bases not matched to a gene: 4. There are 14 residues in the CDR3. CDR1 SGHDN and CDR2 FVKESK come from the germline V gene. The CDR3 sequence is CASSQVGTGSGYTF. CDR3 sequence (DNA): TGTGCCAGCAGCCAAGTAGGGACAGGGAGTGGCTACACCTTC.

V is TRBV10-3 and J is TRBJ2-6; D unresolved. CDR3 length: 16 amino acids. Germline CDR1 reads ENHRY; CDR2 reads SYGVKD. V was clipped by 4 bases and J by 4 bases, with 14 bases between them. The CDR3 region is CAISGSIGVGANVLTF. CDR3 bases: TGTGCCATCAGTGGGTCAATCGGCGTAGGGGCCAACGTCCTGACTTTC.

This clonotype appeared a few times. The genes are TRBV23-1 and TRBJ2-3; 9 bases align to TRBD2. TRBV23-1 is classed as an ORF, of uncertain function. V was clipped by 0 bases and J by 2 bases; unmatched bases: 12. The CDR3 contains 19 residues. The CDR3 sequence: CASSQSLRYSGGTTDTQYF. The CDR3 bases are TGCGCCAGCAGTCAATCTCTTCGGTATAGCGGGGGAACCACAGATACGCAGTATTTT.

V and J are TRBV12-3 or TRBV12-4 and TRBJ2-1, with 10 bases that match TRBD2. V lost 6 bases and J lost 2; bases outside the gene matches: 4. The CDR3 runs to 15 residues. The CDR3 sequence is CASSYSGRPYNEQFF. As DNA, the CDR3 is TGTGCCAGCAGCTATAGCGGGAGGCCCTACAATGAGCAGTTCTTC.

This clonotype was detected only a few times. CDR3 amino acids: CAIMPAGGLYEQFF. As DNA, the CDR3 is TGTGCCATCATGCCAGCGGGGGGGCTCTATGAGCAGTTCTTC. The chain has TRBV10-3 and TRBJ2-1; 10 bases are shared with TRBD2. CDR3 length: 14 residues. V was pared by 7 bases and J by 8 bases, with 8 bases of the junction left unmatched. Per germline, CDR1 ENHRY and CDR2 SYGVKD.

This clonotype has a single count. The rearrangement uses TRBV3-1 and TRBJ1-1; no definite D call. CDR3 length equals 13 residues. Germline assignment: CDR1 LGHDT and CDR2 YNNKEL (reference sequence). Trimming removed 6 bases at V and 2 bases at J, with 10 bases between. CDR3 sequence reads: CASSYSTNTEAFF. CDR3 DNA: TGTGCCAGCAGTTACTCGACCAACACTGAAGCTTTCTTT.

This clonotype was seen many times. The chain has TRBV4-1 and TRBJ2-1, with TRBD1 as a possible D gene (6 bases). Germline loops: CDR1 MGHRA, CDR2 YSYEKL. V was trimmed by 3 bases and J by 1 base, leaving 16 bases between them. The CDR3 spans 17 residues. DNA for the CDR3: TGCGCCAGCAGCCACCATACAGGGACCTTTTCCTACAATGAGCAGTTCTTC. Its protein product is CASSHHTGTFSYNEQFF.

Many counts were recorded for this clonotype. Written as DNA, the CDR3 is TGCGCCAGCAGCCAAAGTCTAGCGGGGAGAACAGATACGCAGTATTTT. Translation gives CASSQSLAGRTDTQYF. This chain links TRBV4-3 with TRBJ2-3; 9 nucleotides match TRBD2. Trimming took 2 bases from V and 3 from J; bases not matched to a gene: 6. The CDR3 is 16 amino acids. Germline V gene data show CDR1 as LGHNA and CDR2 as YSLEER.

The genes are TRBV29-1 and TRBJ1-1, with a possible D match to TRBD1 (6 bases). The germline V gene has CDR1 SQVTM and CDR2 ANQGSEA. V lost 6 bases and J 9 bases, leaving 14 bases between the germline ends. The length of the CDR3 is 11 residues. CDR3 bases: TGCAGCGTACAAACAGGACAGCAAGCTTTCTTT. Residues: CSVQTGQQAFF. Filled out from reference TRBV29-1 and TRBJ1-1, the complete variable domain reads SAVISQKPSRDICQRGTSLTIQCQVDSQVTMMFWYRQQPGQSLTLIATANQGSEATYESGFVIDKFPISRPNLTFSTLTVSNMSPEDSSIYLCSVQTGQQAFFGQGTRLTVV.

As concerns this clonotype: It may be a read error: a sequence one base away is much more abundant. The chain recombines TRBV2 with TRBJ2-7; D remains unclear. The CDR3 has 10 residues. Trimming removed 4 bases at V and 9 bases at J, with 7 bases between. Germline-derived CDR1 and CDR2 are SNHLY and FYNNEI. CDR3 DNA sequence: TGTGCCAGCAGTGGACAAGCGCAGTACTTC. Amino acid sequence: CASSGQAQYF.

Comment on this clonotype: A much larger clone lies one base from this, so it may be a read error. The chain employs TRBV29-1 and TRBJ2-5, with 7 positions matching TRBD2. This CDR3 region has 13 residues. The V and J ends lost 2 bases and 2 bases, in that order; junction bases with no gene match: 2. Germline-derived CDR1 and CDR2 are SQVTM and ANQGSEA. This chain's CDR3 is CSVERAGQETQYF. In DNA, the CDR3 is TGCAGCGTTGAACGAGCGGGGCAAGAGACCCAGTACTTC.

The chain employs TRBV20-1 and TRBJ2-3; D gene ambiguous. CDR3 length equals 15 residues. From germline, CDR1 is DFQATT and CDR2 SNEGSKA (reference sequence). Trimming left V 4 bases short and J 1 base short, with 15 bases between. This CDR3 reads CSAKYWGWGTDTQYF. The CDR3 DNA reads as TGCAGTGCTAAGTATTGGGGATGGGGCACAGATACGCAGTATTTT.